These 19 T cell receptor beta chains were all obtained from the same sample, sequenced in a study of blood T cell repertoires in COVID-19 (dated by TCRdb to the early 2020s). Library generation was performed with the immunoSEQ multiplex PCR assay. The source is immuneACCESS, and TCRdb retained only in-frame sequences with V and J called. Part of the clones is not carried over; for the studies checked, unresolved V genes explain less than half of this, and the remainder is unexplained. The sample records 140,000 to 150,000 clones, about nine tenths of which are singletons. The ten largest clonotypes hold about 4.1% of the sample. The sequenced material came from PBMCs or T cells enriched from blood (not recorded which). All receptors derive from a man aged 45-65 years who had recovered from COVID-19.

The gene calls are TRBV5-1 and TRBJ2-5; D uncertain. The length of the CDR3 is 13 residues. Germline V lookup: CDR1 SGHRS, CDR2 YFSETQ. V was pared by 0 bases and J by 5 bases, with 8 bases between. Here the CDR3 reads CASSLGRGETQYF. In DNA form, the CDR3 reads TGCGCCAGCAGCTTGGGGAGAGGCGAGACCCAGTACTTC.

The gene calls are TRBV12-3 or TRBV12-4 and TRBJ2-1, with TRBD1 matching 8 bases. The trim removed 2 bases at V and 13 bases at J, leaving 4 bases unmatched. The CDR3 is 12 amino acids. CDR3 nucleotides: TGTGCCAGCAGTTTAAACAGGGGGATTCAGTTCTTC. It translates to CASSLNRGIQFF.

This clone appeared a single time. The chain combines TRBV5-1 with TRBJ2-6; D is unresolved. The CDR3 totals 16 residues. V was trimmed by 6 bases and J by 3 bases, leaving 16 bases between them. Germline-derived CDR1 and CDR2 are SGHRS and YFSETQ. This CDR3 is CASTPPVASGANVLTF. DNA of the CDR3: TGCGCCAGCACCCCCCCGGTCGCAAGTGGGGCCAACGTCCTGACTTTC.

The chain has TRBV10-3 and TRBJ2-6; 9 bases are a match to TRBD2. The CDR3 spans 20 residues. V trimming: 4 bases; J trimming: 1 base; junction bases outside the gene matches: 14. Germline V CDR1 and CDR2: ENHRY, SYGVKD. CDR3 coding DNA: TGTGCCATCAGTGCTGCCTCTAGCGGGACCCCCCGTTCTGGGGCCAACGTCCTGACTTTC. Its protein product is CAISAASSGTPRSGANVLTF.

The gene calls are TRBV7-3 and TRBJ1-2, with 9 positions matching TRBD1. Losses at the gene ends were 11 bases for V and 4 bases for J; bases not matched to a gene: 8. The germline V gene encodes CDR1 SGHTA and CDR2 FQGTGA. This CDR3 is built from 13 residues. CDR3: CAGGTGRLYGYTF. The CDR3 DNA follows: TGTGCCGGGGGGACAGGGCGCCTCTATGGCTACACCTTC.

This chain links TRBV19 with TRBJ1-3; D may be TRBD1 (5 bases). Germline V CDR1 and CDR2: LNHDA, SQIVND (reference sequence). Trimming removed 3 bases at V and 2 bases at J, with 23 bases between. The CDR3 loop spans 19 amino acids. CDR3 region: CASSIRVEDKEGPGNTIYF. CDR3 DNA sequence: TGTGCCAGTAGTATTAGGGTAGAGGACAAGGAAGGGCCTGGAAACACCATATATTTT.

The chain employs TRBV7-3 and TRBJ2-5, with 9 bases matching TRBD1. The V gene end was trimmed by 5 bases and the J gene end by 5 bases; junction bases not matched to a gene: 9. Germline CDR1 is SGHTA and CDR2 is FQGTGA. The CDR3 spans 15 residues. DNA for the CDR3: TGTGCCAGCAGCGAATTGGGACAGGGAGCGGAGACCCAGTACTTC. It specifies CASSELGQGAETQYF.

The sample holds one count of this clone. The V call is TRBV7-9, the J call TRBJ1-1, with 8 bases that match TRBD1. CDR3 length: 15 residues. Trimming took 2 bases from V and 4 from J; bases not matched to a gene: 6. The germline V gene encodes CDR1 SEHNR and CDR2 FQNEAQ (reference sequence). CDR3 protein: CASSLQGQVSTEAFF. CDR3 DNA sequence: TGTGCCAGCAGCTTACAGGGACAGGTCTCCACTGAAGCTTTCTTT.

This clone was seen only once. The chain couples TRBV7-9 to TRBJ2-5; TRBD1 aligns across 9 bases. Trimming took 2 bases from V and 3 from J; bases not matched to a gene: 4. The germline V gene encodes CDR1 SEHNR and CDR2 FQNEAQ (reference sequence). The CDR3 sequence is 15 residues long. CDR3 DNA: TGTGCCAGCAGCTTAATCGGGACAGGGAAAGAGACCCAGTACTTC. Translating gives CASSLIGTGKETQYF.

J is TRBJ1-1 and V is TRBV7-3; D unclear. The germline V gene encodes CDR1 SGHTA and CDR2 FQGTGA. V was clipped by 5 bases and J by 1 base, with 8 bases between them. The CDR3 has 13 residues. Here the CDR3 DNA reads TGTGCCAGCAGCACCCAGGCGAACACTGAAGCTTTCTTT. This encodes CASSTQANTEAFF.

The chain has TRBV7-2 and TRBJ1-1, with 7 bases lining up with TRBD1. Unmatched junction bases numbered 10, after V lost 4 bases and J lost 5 bases. The CDR3 sequence is 15 residues long. Germline V gene data show CDR1 as SGHTA and CDR2 as FQGNSA. The CDR3 loop reads CASSSLLGRGTEAFF. The CDR3 bases are TGTGCCAGCAGCTCGTTATTGGGCAGGGGGACTGAAGCTTTCTTT.

The rearrangement uses TRBV6-5 and TRBJ1-3; 9 bases line up with TRBD1. Trimming at V came to 3 bases and at J to 7 bases, leaving 4 bases not matched to a gene. The CDR3 sequence is 14 residues long. The V gene's germline CDR1 is MNHEY and CDR2 SVGAGI. CDR3 residues: CASSYAGTGNTIYF. DNA for the CDR3: TGTGCCAGCAGTTATGCCGGGACAGGGAACACCATATATTTT.

The chain employs TRBV2 and TRBJ1-1; 9 positions agree with TRBD1. V lost 6 bases to trimming and J lost 5 bases; unmatched junction nucleotides: 7. From germline, CDR1 is SNHLY and CDR2 FYNNEI. The CDR3 has 14 amino acids. CDR3 DNA sequence: TGTGCCAGCAGCGCCGGACAGGGGATGACTGAAGCTTTCTTT. Amino acid sequence: CASSAGQGMTEAFF.

V usage is TRBV5-1 and J usage is TRBJ1-2, with a weak D call TRBD1 (5 bases). V lost 0 bases and J lost 4, with 13 bases in between. CDR1 and CDR2 (germline): SGHRS, YFSETQ. The CDR3 contains 15 residues. As DNA, the CDR3 is TGCGCCAGCAGCTTGGGGACACCCACGACCTATGGCTACACCTTC. Translation: CASSLGTPTTYGYTF.

The chain combines TRBV5-4 with TRBJ2-7; TRBD2 is a possible D gene (5 bases). The CDR3 has 15 amino acids. Looked up from germline, CDR1 is SGHNT and CDR2 is YYREEE (reference sequence). Trimming shortened V by 1 base and J by 1 base, and 12 bases separated the two germline ends. The CDR3 reads CASSLNLGGSYEQYF. The CDR3 nucleotides are TGTGCCAGCAGCTTGAACCTCGGCGGGTCCTACGAGCAGTACTTC.

The chain couples TRBV7-9 to TRBJ2-3, with no clear D. Germline assignment: CDR1 SEHNR and CDR2 FQNEAQ (reference sequence). CDR3 size: 14 residues. The V end was cut by 1 base, the J end by 10 bases, with 15 bases between. In DNA form, the CDR3 reads TGTGCCAGCAGCTTAGTCACCCCTAGTAAAGCGCAGTATTTT. Translating it yields CASSLVTPSKAQYF. The variable domain in full, with the rest retrieved from reference TRBV7-9 and TRBJ2-3, is DTGVSQNPRHKITKRGQNVTFRCDPISEHNRLYWYRQTLGQGPEFLTYFQNEAQLEKSRLLSDRFSAERPKGSFSTLEIQRTEQGDSAMYLCASSLVTPSKAQYFGPGTRLTVL.

The chain has TRBV5-6 and TRBJ1-2, with TRBD1 matching 7 bases. CDR1 and CDR2 from the germline V gene are SGHDT and YYEEEE. CDR3 length equals 14 residues. V lost 4 bases and J lost 4; bases outside the gene matches: 7. CDR3 nucleotides: TGTGCCAGCAGCACAATCAGGGGGTCCTATGGCTACACCTTC. As protein: CASSTIRGSYGYTF. The entire variable domain, with the rest obtained from reference TRBV5-6 and TRBJ1-2, is as follows: DAGVTQSPTHLIKTRGQQVTLRCSPKSGHDTVSWYQQALGQGPQFIFQYYEEEERQRGNFPDRFSGHQFPNYSSELNVNALLLGDSALYLCASSTIRGSYGYTFGSGTRLTVV.

The CDR3 DNA follows: TGCGCCAGCAGCCAAGAGTCAGGGGACGATCCCTATGGCTACACCTTC. The encoded protein is CASSQESGDDPYGYTF. The genes are TRBV4-3 and TRBJ1-2, with a possible D match to TRBD1 (6 bases). V gave up 0 bases and J gave up 4 bases, with 15 bases separating them. The length of the CDR3 is 16 residues. Germline CDR1 is LGHNA and CDR2 is YSLEER.

This clone appeared a few times. The V gene is TRBV13, the J gene TRBJ1-1; the match to TRBD1 covers 8 bases. CDR3 length: 15 residues. The germline CDR1 and CDR2 sequences are PRHDT and FYEKMQ (reference sequence). V shed 4 bases and J 3 bases; nucleotides not matched to a gene: 7. The CDR3 here is CASSSRQGRDTEAFF. The CDR3 DNA reads TGTGCCAGCAGCTCGCGACAGGGGAGGGACACTGAAGCTTTCTTT.